A single sample is the source of the 32 T cell receptor beta chains below, sequenced in a study of T cell clonality in common variable immunodeficiency. Profiled with immunoSEQ multiplex PCR; TCRdb holds only in-frame clones, not every one. The sample was found to contain 40,000 to 50,000 clones, and every one recurs. The material sequenced was peripheral blood mononuclear cells. Receptors originate from a person between 18 and 75 years old in good health.

This clone was recorded many times. The CDR3 extends 3 residues past the end of the read, so its final part is completed from the germline J gene. The chain recombines TRBV12-3 or TRBV12-4 with TRBJ1-5; 7 nucleotides line up with TRBD1. After removal of 3 bases from V and 3 bases from J, the junction contained 11 bases not matched to a gene. The CDR3 totals 17 residues. The part of the CDR3 DNA that was read is TGTGCCAGCAGTTTCGGACAGGCCCCTGGGATCAATCAGCCC. Translation gives CASSFGQAPGINQP. Given in full, the CDR3 is CASSFGQAPGINQPQHF.

This clone has at least ten counts. A read error may account for a junction end that differs from germline. The CDR3 end is not reached by the read, which stops 3 residues before it; the germline J gene fills it in. The V and J genes are TRBV4-2 and TRBJ1-2; D perhaps matches TRBD1 (6 bases). From germline, CDR1 is LGHNA and CDR2 YNFKEQ. The CDR3 loop spans 15 amino acids. CDR3 sequence reads: CASSQESNRVYGYTF. CDR3 DNA, as far as it was read: TGCGCCAGCAGCCAAGAGAGTAACAGGGTTTATGGC.

This clone was counted ten times or more. From the germline J gene comes the end of the CDR3, since the read stops 3 residues before it. The V gene is TRBV7-9, the J gene TRBJ2-2; the D is unclear. The CDR3 sequence is 11 residues long. V shed 5 bases and J shed 5 bases, with 3 bases lying between them. The germline V gene has CDR1 SEHNR and CDR2 FQNEAQ (reference sequence). The CDR3 loop is CASSRTGELFF. The sequenced part of the CDR3 DNA is TGTGCCAGCAGCCGGACCGGGGAG.

This clone showed up many times. The CDR3 end lies 3 residues beyond the end of the read and is filled in from the germline J gene. V usage is TRBV5-4 and J usage is TRBJ1-3; maybe TRBD1 (5 bases). V was cut by 4 bases and J by 4 bases, with 12 bases left in between. Germline CDR1 is SGHNT and CDR2 is YYREEE (reference sequence). The CDR3 sequence is 14 residues long. CDR3 DNA, as far as it was read: TGTGCCAGCAGCCCGGGACTTGGGGGAAACACC. Translation: CASSPGLGGNT. The full-length CDR3 reads as CASSPGLGGNTIYF.

The table lists this clone with many counts. The read halts 3 residues ahead of the CDR3 end, with the missing end drawn from the germline J gene. The chain carries TRBV9 and TRBJ1-6; 7 bases are a match to TRBD1. After removal of 3 bases from V and 6 bases from J, the junction contained 0 bases not matched to a gene. The CDR3 covers 13 residues. Germline V gene lookup returns CDR1 SGDLS and CDR2 YYNGEE. The CDR3 protein is CASSGDSNSPLHF. CDR3 bases read: TGTGCCAGCAGCGGGGACAGTAATTCACCC.

Worth noting for this clone: The CDR3 end falls 3 residues outside the read, so it is completed with the germline J gene. The chain couples TRBV19 to TRBJ1-1; unclear D gene. V lost 3 bases to trimming and J lost 4 bases, with 12 bases between them. This CDR3 is built from 14 residues. In germline, CDR1 is LNHDA, CDR2 SQIVND (reference sequence). CDR3 residues: CASSIIGGRTEAFF. CDR3 bases read: TGTGCCAGTAGTATTATAGGAGGGCGCACTGAA.

Ten or more counts support this clone. The observed sequence ends 3 residues before the CDR3 terminus, with the missing tail filled in from the germline J gene. The chain links TRBV7-2 to TRBJ2-3; 7 bases line up with TRBD2. The CDR3 consists of 15 residues. Per the germline V gene, CDR1 is SGHTA and CDR2 is FQGNSA. V was clipped by 0 bases and J by 3 bases; unmatched bases: 3. The sequenced CDR3 bases are TGTGCCAGCAGCTTAGCGGGGGGGAGGACAGATACG. Residues: CASSLAGGRTDT. The complete CDR3 protein is CASSLAGGRTDTQYF.

The table lists this clone with many counts. The CDR3 end lies 3 residues beyond the end of the read and is filled in from the germline J gene. The V call is TRBV20-1, the J call TRBJ2-3, with 12 nucleotides matching TRBD2. The CDR3 has 16 amino acids. Germline values: CDR1 DFQATT, CDR2 SNEGSKA (reference sequence). V lost 2 bases and J lost 2; bases outside the gene matches: 5. CDR3 loop: CSARPRLAGATDTQYF. The CDR3 DNA, read in part, is TGCAGTGCTAGACCAAGACTAGCGGGGGCCACAGATACG.

Ten or more counts support this clone. The CDR3 end is not reached by the read, which stops 3 residues before it; the germline J gene fills it in. The genes are TRBV6-2 or TRBV6-3 and TRBJ1-1, with D maybe TRBD1 (6 bases). This CDR3 is 14 amino acids long. With 2 bases removed from V and 1 base from J, the gap between germline ends came to 8 bases. Germline V gives CDR1 MNHEY, CDR2 SVGEGT. CDR3 sequence: CASSYGGQNTEAFF. The sequenced CDR3 bases are TGTGCCAGCAGTTACGGGGGACAGAACACTGAA.

This clone was picked up many times. The read halts 3 residues ahead of the CDR3 end, with the missing end drawn from the germline J gene. V gene TRBV7-2 combines with J gene TRBJ1-2; no clear D. The CDR3 is 11 residues long. The germline gives CDR1 SGHTA, CDR2 FQGNSA. Trimming pared 5 bases from V and 7 bases from J, leaving 8 bases between. The sequenced CDR3 bases are TGTGCCAGCAGCCCCACAGCTGGC. Its translation is CASSPTAG. The full CDR3 sequence reads CASSPTAGYTF.

This clone was found many times. The CDR3 sequence: CASTFLTSDTEAFF. CDR3 DNA (partial): TGTGCCAGCACCTTCCTAACGTCGGACACTGAA. The J gene is TRBJ1-1, the V gene TRBV7-2; D call uncertain. The DNA ends 3 residues before the CDR3 does, and the rest of the CDR3 is filled in from the germline J gene. Germline V gene sequence: CDR1 SGHTA, CDR2 FQGNSA. The V end was cut by 7 bases, the J end by 3 bases, with 15 bases between. This CDR3 has 14 amino acids.

A word on this clone: The DNA ends 3 residues before the CDR3 does, and the rest of the CDR3 is filled in from the germline J gene. This sample includes further DNA sequences coding for the same CDR3. The chain uses TRBV2 and TRBJ1-3; TRBD1 matches at 9 bases. This CDR3 has 15 residues. Per the germline V gene, CDR1 is SNHLY and CDR2 is FYNNEI. The sequenced part of the CDR3 DNA is TGTGCCAGCAGGGCGCTAGACAGGGGGGTTCGGTCC. Translation gives CASRALDRGVRS. The whole CDR3 region reads CASRALDRGVRSIYF.

This clone was seen ten or more times. The CDR3 end falls 3 residues outside the read, so it is completed with the germline J gene. The rearrangement uses TRBV5-4 and TRBJ1-2, with D possibly TRBD1 on 6 matching bases. Germline-derived CDR1 and CDR2 are SGHNT and YYREEE (reference sequence). The V gene lost 0 bases and the J gene lost 2 bases, with 8 bases spanning the gap. This CDR3 has 14 amino acids. The CDR3: CASSLDRANYGYTF. The CDR3 bases that were read are TGTGCCAGCAGCTTGGACAGGGCGAACTATGGC.

This clone was seen at least ten times. The DNA ends 3 residues before the CDR3 does, and the rest of the CDR3 is filled in from the germline J gene. The chain is built from TRBV2 and TRBJ1-1, with 7 bases matching TRBD1. The germline V gene has CDR1 SNHLY and CDR2 FYNNEI. V shed 3 bases, J shed 3 bases, and the junction held 4 bases outside the gene matches. The CDR3 runs 14 residues. The CDR3 sequence: CASSEGDSYTEAFF. CDR3 DNA, as far as it was read: TGTGCCAGCAGTGAGGGGGACAGCTACACTGAA.

This clone was counted many times. The CDR3 end lies 3 residues beyond the end of the read and is filled in from the germline J gene. The V gene is TRBV6-4, the J gene TRBJ2-1; 10 bases map to TRBD2. Germline V gene lookup returns CDR1 MRHNA and CDR2 SNTAGT. Germline trimming cut 4 bases from V and 4 bases from J; bases unmatched to any gene: 4. This CDR3 has 15 residues. Partial CDR3 DNA: TGTGCCAGCAGTGGGACTAGCGGTACTTACAATGAG. Its protein is CASSGTSGTYNE. The CDR3 in its entirety is CASSGTSGTYNEQFF.

The table lists this clone with many counts. The read falls 3 residues short of the CDR3 end, and the missing part is taken from the germline J gene. This sequence joins TRBV18 and TRBJ2-7; the D gene is possibly TRBD1 (6 bases). The CDR3 is made up of 12 amino acids. V lost 3 bases to trimming and J lost 6 bases, with 9 bases between them. In germline, CDR1 is KGHSH, CDR2 LQKENI. The CDR3 is CASSPGAAEQYF. Partial CDR3 DNA: TGTGCCAGCTCACCGGGGGCGGCCGAG.

This clone occurred many times. The read falls 3 residues short of the CDR3 end, and the missing part is taken from the germline J gene. This sequence joins TRBV5-4 and TRBJ2-3, with TRBD1 identical over 8 bases. The germline V gene has CDR1 SGHNT and CDR2 YYREEE (reference sequence). This CDR3 has 14 residues. V gave up 2 bases and J gave up 4 bases; unmatched junction bases: 3. CDR3 DNA (partial): TGTGCCAGCAGCTTTGACAGGGGAGCAGATACG. Translating gives CASSFDRGADT. The entire CDR3 protein reads CASSFDRGADTQYF. Full variable domain (rest looked up from reference TRBV5-4 and TRBJ2-3): ETGVTQSPTHLIKTRGQQVTLRCSSQSGHNTVSWYQQALGQGPQFIFQYYREEENGRGNFPPRFSGLQFPNYSSELNVNALELDDSALYLCASSFDRGADTQYFGPGTRLTVL.

This clone has a count of ten or more. The read ends 3 residues early relative to the CDR3; the germline J gene fills the gap. The chain uses TRBV2 and TRBJ1-2, with a tentative D call TRBD1 (5 bases). V dropped 3 bases and J dropped 2 bases, with 7 bases sitting between them. The CDR3 is 13 amino acids. Germline-derived CDR1 and CDR2 are SNHLY and FYNNEI. CDR3 sequence: CASSEEGNYGYTF. CDR3 DNA (partial): TGTGCCAGCAGTGAGGAGGGGAACTATGGC.

In this sample, this clone turned up many times. The CDR3 end falls 3 residues outside the read, so it is completed with the germline J gene. The genes are TRBV6-1 and TRBJ2-6, with D hard to call. Germline V lookup: CDR1 MNHNS, CDR2 SASEGT. The V gene lost 1 base and the J gene lost 6 bases, with 7 bases spanning the gap. CDR3 length: 14 amino acids. Partial CDR3 DNA: TGTGCCAGCAGTGAAGAGGTTGTGGCCAACGTC. Protein sequence: CASSEEVVANV. The full CDR3 reads CASSEEVVANVLTF.

In this sample, this clone turned up a few times. The observed sequence ends 3 residues before the CDR3 terminus, with the missing tail filled in from the germline J gene. This sequence joins TRBV7-8 and TRBJ2-1, with a weak D call TRBD2 (5 bases). V was cut by 1 base and J by 9 bases, with 13 bases left in between. Germline lookup yields CDR1 SGHVS and CDR2 FQNEAQ. This CDR3 has 14 amino acids. The sequenced part of the CDR3 DNA is TGTGCCAGCAGCTTAGAGGCTAGCCCCTCTGAG. Its translation: CASSLEASPSE. Given in full, the CDR3 is CASSLEASPSEQFF.

This clone came up many times. A read error may account for a junction end that differs from germline. The read comes to an end 3 residues before the CDR3 does, leaving the germline J gene to fill in the end. The V and J genes are TRBV4-2 and TRBJ2-7; D gene uncertain. Germline V gene data show CDR1 as LGHNA and CDR2 as YNFKEQ. The CDR3 is 14 residues long. The covered CDR3 bases are TGCGCCAGCAGCCACCTCACTCCCTCCTACGAG. Protein product: CASSHLTPSYE. The CDR3, in full, reads CASSHLTPSYEQYF.

This clone has ten or more counts. With the read ending 3 residues before the CDR3 end, the germline J gene is used to fill in that end. This chain joins TRBV7-9 and TRBJ1-2, with D tentatively TRBD1 (6 bases). V lost 0 bases and J lost 6, with 8 bases in between. CDR3 length equals 13 residues. Germline CDR1 reads SEHNR; CDR2 reads FQNEAQ (reference sequence). The sequenced CDR3 bases are TGTGCCAGCAGCTTAGCGTCAGGGGATGGC. Protein: CASSLASGDG. In full, the CDR3 reads CASSLASGDGYTF.

As for this clone: The missing CDR3 end, 3 residues past where the read stops, is filled in from the germline J gene. The rearrangement uses TRBV18 and TRBJ2-4; 9 bases are a match to TRBD1. This CDR3 is 16 amino acids long. The V gene's germline CDR1 is KGHSH and CDR2 LQKENI. The sequenced CDR3 bases are TGTGCCAGCTCACCGCCAGAAGGGACAGGGCTCTATGGT. This gives the protein CASSPPEGTGLYG. The full CDR3 protein is CASSPPEGTGLYGQYF.

This clone came up many times. Read coverage stops 3 residues before the CDR3 terminus; the germline J gene supplies the remainder. The V call is TRBV7-8, the J call TRBJ2-1; 9 bases are a match to TRBD2. This CDR3 contains 18 residues. CDR1 and CDR2 from the germline V gene are SGHVS and FQNEAQ. The V gene end was trimmed by 1 base and the J gene end by 3 bases; junction bases not matched to a gene: 10. The CDR3 DNA, read in part, is TGTGCCAGCAGCTTAGGCGGGGGGAGCGGGGGGATCTACAATGAG. This encodes CASSLGGGSGGIYNE. The whole CDR3 protein reads CASSLGGGSGGIYNEQFF.

At least ten counts were recorded for this clone. The CDR3 end is not reached by the read, which stops 3 residues before it; the germline J gene fills it in. The V gene is TRBV5-1, the J gene TRBJ2-3; 12 nucleotides match TRBD2. CDR3 length: 16 amino acids. V lost 6 bases to trimming and J lost 5 bases; unmatched junction nucleotides: 10. Germline V lookup: CDR1 SGHRS, CDR2 YFSETQ. CDR3 region: CASTVLAGGGVDTQYF. Partial CDR3 DNA: TGCGCCAGCACCGTACTAGCGGGAGGTGGGGTAGATACG.

Many counts were recorded for this clone. Coverage ceases 3 residues before the CDR3 finishes, and the germline J gene fills in the end. The chain uses TRBV7-6 and TRBJ2-2, with D uncertain. The V end was cut by 2 bases, the J end by 2 bases, with 9 bases between. CDR3 length: 15 residues. Germline V gives CDR1 SGHVS, CDR2 FNYEAQ. Partial CDR3 DNA: TGTGCCAGCAGCTTATCCCCCCAAAACACCGGGGAG. Protein product: CASSLSPQNTGE. From start to end, the CDR3 is CASSLSPQNTGELFF.

This clone was detected ten times or more. The DNA ends 3 residues before the CDR3 does, and the rest of the CDR3 is filled in from the germline J gene. The V and J genes are TRBV20-1 and TRBJ1-1, with D maybe TRBD1 (5 bases). Germline CDR1 DFQATT, CDR2 SNEGSKA (reference sequence). V shed 6 bases and J shed 0 bases, with 14 bases lying between them. The CDR3 length is 14 residues. Incomplete CDR3 DNA: TGCAGTGCCGTTCGGAGGGACTTGAACACTGAA. Translating it yields CSAVRRDLNTE. The entire CDR3 reads CSAVRRDLNTEAFF.

This clone was seen ten or more times. The read terminates 3 residues before the CDR3 end, so the remaining end is supplied by the germline J gene. This rearrangement joins TRBV19 to TRBJ2-1; 7 bases are shared with TRBD2. The CDR3 has 15 amino acids. After removal of 4 bases from V and 7 bases from J, the junction contained 10 bases not matched to a gene. Germline V gene lookup returns CDR1 LNHDA and CDR2 SQIVND (reference sequence). The CDR3 DNA, read in part, is TGTGCCAGTAGTACCGCGGTAGCGGGCCTGAATGAG. This codes for CASSTAVAGLNE. The full CDR3 protein reads CASSTAVAGLNEQFF.

Ten or more counts support this clone. From the germline J gene comes the end of the CDR3, since the read stops 3 residues before it. The chain employs TRBV7-2 and TRBJ1-5; a weak D match, TRBD1 (5 bases). V dropped 7 bases and J dropped 7 bases, with 17 bases sitting between them. The length of the CDR3 is 14 residues. Germline CDR1 is SGHTA and CDR2 is FQGNSA. The CDR3: CASTQGRGGQPQHF. The part of the CDR3 DNA that was read is TGTGCCAGCACCCAGGGAAGGGGTGGACAGCCC.

This clone was seen ten or more times. The CDR3 end lies 3 residues beyond the end of the read and is filled in from the germline J gene. V and J are TRBV5-1 and TRBJ1-1, with 9 bases matching TRBD1. J gave up 1 base and V 4 bases, and 8 bases lay outside the gene matches. Per germline, CDR1 SGHRS and CDR2 YFSETQ. The CDR3 has 16 residues. CDR3 DNA (partial): TGCGCCAGCAGCATACTACAGGGGGCATCGAACACTGAA. It codes for CASSILQGASNTE. The entire CDR3 protein is CASSILQGASNTEAFF.

This clone came up many times. The read stops 3 residues short of the end of the CDR3; the missing end is completed from the germline J gene. The chain is built from TRBV19 and TRBJ1-3; a possible D gene is TRBD1 (5 bases). Germline assignment: CDR1 LNHDA and CDR2 SQIVND (reference sequence). The CDR3 totals 16 residues. Trimming removed 5 bases at V and 2 bases at J, with 16 bases between. CDR3 region: CASSVTGGTAGNTIYF. The CDR3 DNA, read in part, is TGTGCCAGTAGTGTTACCGGGGGAACCGCTGGAAACACC.

This clone came up many times. The read terminates 3 residues before the CDR3 end, so the remaining end is supplied by the germline J gene. V gene TRBV28 combines with J gene TRBJ1-4; TRBD1 matches 11 bases. V gave up 6 bases and J gave up 3 bases; unmatched junction bases: 9. The CDR3 consists of 17 residues. The germline V gene encodes CDR1 MDHEN and CDR2 SYDVKM. The CDR3 loop reads CASSTIGQGAPNEKLFF. The sequenced part of the CDR3 DNA is TGTGCCAGCAGCACAATTGGACAGGGGGCCCCTAATGAAAAA.